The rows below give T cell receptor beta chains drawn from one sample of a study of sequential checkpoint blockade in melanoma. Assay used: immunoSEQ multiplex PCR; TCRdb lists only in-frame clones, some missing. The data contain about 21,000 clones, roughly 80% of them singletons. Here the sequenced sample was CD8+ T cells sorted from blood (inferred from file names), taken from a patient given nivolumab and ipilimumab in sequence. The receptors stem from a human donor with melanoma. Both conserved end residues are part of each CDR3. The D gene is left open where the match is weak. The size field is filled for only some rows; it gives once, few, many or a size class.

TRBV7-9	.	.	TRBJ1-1	CASSDSWAEAFF	TGTGCCAGCAGCGACTCTTGGGCTGAAGCTTTCTTT
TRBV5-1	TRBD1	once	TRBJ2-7	CASSWSAGTGAYEQYF	TGCGCCAGCAGCTGGTCAGCCGGGACAGGGGCCTACGAGCAGTACTTC
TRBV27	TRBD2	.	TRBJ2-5	CASSSAGVGGETQYF	TGTGCCAGCAGTTCAGCGGGAGTAGGTGGAGAGACCCAGTACTTC
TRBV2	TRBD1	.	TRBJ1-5	CASIDGQANQPQHF	TGTGCCAGCATAGACGGACAGGCTAATCAGCCCCAGCATTTT
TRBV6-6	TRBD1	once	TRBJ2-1	CASSYTTGTVDNEQFF	TGTGCCAGCAGTTACACCACCGGGACAGTTGACAATGAGCAGTTCTTC
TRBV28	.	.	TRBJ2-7	CASSPPRVSSYEQYF	TGTGCCAGCAGTCCACCGAGAGTTTCCTCCTACGAGCAGTACTTC
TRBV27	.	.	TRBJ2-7	CASTLHSGGTTYEQYF	TGTGCCAGCACTTTACATAGTGGCGGAACTACCTACGAGCAGTACTTC
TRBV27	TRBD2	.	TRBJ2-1	CASTHAGGPGNEQFF	TGTGCCAGCACCCACGCGGGGGGGCCGGGAAATGAGCAGTTCTTC
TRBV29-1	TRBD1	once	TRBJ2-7	CSVEGDRAYEQYF	TGCAGCGTTGAAGGGGACAGGGCCTACGAGCAGTACTTC
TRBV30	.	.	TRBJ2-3	CAWKLLAKSTDTQYF	TGTGCCTGGAAATTACTAGCAAAAAGCACAGATACGCAGTATTTT
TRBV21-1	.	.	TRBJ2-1	CASIKTSGKGEQFF	TGTGCCAGCATAAAGACTAGCGGGAAGGGCGAGCAGTTCTTC
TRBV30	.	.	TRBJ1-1	CAWSVQGRATEAFF	TGTGCCTGGAGTGTACAAGGGAGGGCCACTGAAGCTTTCTTT
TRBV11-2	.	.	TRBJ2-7	CASSLGPRSHEQYF	TGTGCCAGCAGCTTAGGTCCACGGTCTCACGAGCAGTACTTC
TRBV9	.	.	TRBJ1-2	CASNRRGEVGYTF	TGTGCCAGCAATAGGCGGGGGGAAGTTGGCTACACCTTC
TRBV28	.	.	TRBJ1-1	CASSFRQNTEAFF	TGTGCCAGCAGTTTCAGACAGAACACTGAAGCTTTCTTT
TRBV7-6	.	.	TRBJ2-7	CASSTGTIYEQYF	TGTGCCAGCAGCACAGGGACCATCTACGAGCAGTACTTC
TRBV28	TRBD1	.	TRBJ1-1	CASRLLTGGLAFF	TGTGCCAGCAGGTTACTGACAGGGGGGCTGGCTTTCTTT
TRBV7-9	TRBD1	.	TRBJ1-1	CASSLDYDRGTEAFF	TGTGCCAGCAGCCTCGATTATGACAGGGGCACTGAAGCTTTCTTT
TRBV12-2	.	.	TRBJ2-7	CASRSLAPRGQDYEQYF	TGTGCAAGTCGCTCCCTGGCGCCCCGGGGACAGGACTACGAGCAGTACTTC
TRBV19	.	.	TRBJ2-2	CASSIVTGSGELFF	TGTGCCAGTAGTATAGTAACGGGTTCCGGGGAGCTGTTTTTT
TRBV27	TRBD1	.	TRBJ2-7	CASSNRQGSHEQYF	TGTGCCAGCAGCAACCGACAGGGGTCCCACGAGCAGTACTTC
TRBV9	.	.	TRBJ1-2	CASSSTPNHGYTF	TGTGCCAGCAGCTCCACCCCTAACCATGGCTACACCTTC
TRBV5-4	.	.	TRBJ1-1	CASSLPTGGLQNTEAFF	TGTGCCAGCAGCTTGCCCACCGGGGGGCTGCAGAACACTGAAGCTTTCTTT
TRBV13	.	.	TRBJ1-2	CASSLMGLTDRNYGYTF	TGTGCCAGCAGCTTAATGGGTTTGACAGATCGAAACTATGGCTACACCTTC
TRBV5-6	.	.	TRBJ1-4	CASSLAKGALGEKLFF	TGTGCCAGCAGCTTGGCCAAAGGTGCTCTGGGCGAAAAACTGTTTTTT
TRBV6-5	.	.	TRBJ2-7	CASSSGAGYEQYF	TGTGCCAGCAGTTCAGGGGCTGGCTACGAGCAGTACTTC
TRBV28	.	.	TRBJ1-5	CASTTDKYSNQPQHF	TGTGCCAGCACCACGGACAAGTATAGCAATCAGCCCCAGCATTTT
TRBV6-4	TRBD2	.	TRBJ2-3	CASSEREGHTDTQYF	TGTGCCAGCAGTGAGCGGGAGGGCCACACAGATACGCAGTATTTT
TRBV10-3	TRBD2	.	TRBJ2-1	CAITSGGLNEQFF	TGTGCCATCACTAGCGGGGGTTTAAATGAGCAGTTCTTC
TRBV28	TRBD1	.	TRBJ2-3	CASRPIRGLTDTQYF	TGTGCCAGCAGACCTATCAGGGGGCTTACAGATACGCAGTATTTT
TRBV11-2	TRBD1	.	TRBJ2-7	CASSYGTAPTYEQYF	TGTGCCAGCAGCTATGGGACAGCCCCCACCTACGAGCAGTACTTC
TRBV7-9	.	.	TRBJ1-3	CASSFTGLLAGNTIYF	TGTGCCAGCAGTTTTACAGGGTTGTTAGCTGGAAACACCATATATTTT
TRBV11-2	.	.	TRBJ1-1	CASSQIAEAFF	TGTGCCAGCAGCCAAATTGCTGAAGCTTTCTTT
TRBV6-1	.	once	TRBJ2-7	CASRTGPYEQYF	TGTGCCAGCAGGACAGGTCCCTACGAGCAGTACTTC
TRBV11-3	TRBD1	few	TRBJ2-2	CASSFQGAGTTGELFF	TGTGCCAGCAGCTTTCAGGGGGCAGGGACCACCGGGGAGCTGTTTTTT
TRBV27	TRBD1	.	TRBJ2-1	CASSLEGQGVNEQFF	TGTGCCAGCAGTTTAGAGGGACAGGGCGTAAATGAGCAGTTCTTC
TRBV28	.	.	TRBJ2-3	CASSFTGSSTDTQYF	TGTGCCAGCAGTTTCACAGGTTCTAGCACAGATACGCAGTATTTT
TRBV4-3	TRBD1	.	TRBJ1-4	CASSQGTGDTTNEKLFF	TGCGCCAGCAGCCAGGGGACAGGGGACACAACTAATGAAAAACTGTTTTTT
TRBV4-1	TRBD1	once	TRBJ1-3	CASSHKQARDRGRSGNTIYF	TGCGCCAGCAGCCATAAACAAGCCCGGGACAGGGGACGTTCTGGAAACACCATATATTTT
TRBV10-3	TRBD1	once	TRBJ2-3	CAISDPGGQKDGTQYF	TGTGCCATCAGTGACCCTGGGGGACAGAAAGACGGTACGCAGTATTTT
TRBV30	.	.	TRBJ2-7	CAWSAGQRSEQYF	TGTGCCTGGAGCGCCGGACAGCGCTCCGAGCAGTACTTC
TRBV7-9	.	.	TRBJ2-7	CASSAPPPERTYEQYF	TGTGCCAGCAGCGCACCTCCCCCGGAGAGGACCTACGAGCAGTACTTC
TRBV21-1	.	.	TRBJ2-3	CASTSPPRGETDTQYF	TGTGCCAGCACCTCACCCCCCAGGGGGGAGACAGATACGCAGTATTTT
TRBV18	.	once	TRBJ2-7	CASSPAASRIASSYEQYF	TGTGCCAGCTCACCGGCAGCCAGCCGGATTGCTAGCTCCTACGAGCAGTACTTC
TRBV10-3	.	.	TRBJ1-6	CAISEHRLQNSPLHF	TGTGCCATCAGTGAACATCGTCTCCAGAATTCACCCCTCCACTTT
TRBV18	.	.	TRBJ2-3	CASSPVTSTDTQYF	TGTGCCAGCTCACCAGTAACTAGCACAGATACGCAGTATTTT